Described below is a single TCR beta chain sequence and its context. Its cognate antigen is unknown. Clones were read by immunoSEQ multiplex PCR, and TCRdb kept only the in-frame ones, dropping some. The sample carries 200,000 to 250,000 clones, approximately 87% recorded once. These data originate in a study of cytomegalovirus exposure and HLA in healthy donors. This CDR3 is built from 17 residues. J gave up 2 bases and V 0 bases, and 3 bases lay outside the gene matches. Germline V gene sequence: CDR1 SGDLS, CDR2 YYNGEE. General observations from the study: Cytomegalovirus association was listed for about 160 TCR beta chains. Confirmation in vitro established that a few CMV-associated chains were specific for CMV antigens. That first-cohort TCR clusters tended to co-occur in the 100 to 150 validation repertoires was found in a later analysis. For cytomegalovirus status, the classifier reportedly gave diagnoses with high specificity and sensitivity.

Sequenced: PBMCs. The source is a woman younger than 35 in good health and CMV-seronegative. This sequence joins TRBV9 and TRBJ2-1; TRBD2 matches at 12 bases. The CDR3 spells CASSVAASGRAYNEQFF. CDR3 in DNA: TGTGCCAGCAGCGTAGCGGCTAGCGGGAGGGCCTACAATGAGCAGTTCTTC. Full variable domain (remainder filled in from reference TRBV9 and TRBJ2-1): DSGVTQTPKHLITATGQRVTLRCSPRSGDLSVYWYQQSLDQGLQFLIQYYNGEERAKGNILERFSAQQFPDLHSELNLSSLELGDSALYFCASSVAASGRAYNEQFFGPGTRLTVL.